This section outlines one T cell receptor beta chain sequence together with its context. CDR1 is SGHDT and CDR2 is YYEEEE in the germline V gene. The V end lost 3 bases, the J end lost 4 bases, and 10 bases lay between the germline ends. This CDR3 has 14 amino acids. The data belong to a study of blood T cell repertoires in COVID-19. The protocol was immunoSEQ multiplex PCR, while the TCRdb copy is restricted to in-frame clones and leaves out a portion. The sample carries tens of thousands of clones, more than 75% recorded once. This receptor was obtained from a man aged 55 to 69 with acute or convalescent COVID-19. The sample was peripheral blood. The J gene is TRBJ1-4, the V gene TRBV5-6; TRBD1 is a possible D gene (6 bases). The CDR3 DNA follows: TGTGCCAGCAGCTCGGACAGAAGTAATGAAAAACTGTTTTTT. This sequence encodes CASSSDRSNEKLFF.